A single sample is the source of the 13 T cell receptor beta chains below, sequenced in a study of T cell repertoires in cytomegalovirus infection. MiXCR, applied by TCRdb to the reads, yields one record per CDR3 protein. Of around 19,000 distinct CDR3 sequences listed, about 40% are singletons. Their antigen targets remain unknown. The sequences come from CD8+ T cells from cultured PBMCs, collected from culture after CMV antigen stimulation. These receptor sequences come from a human donor in good health (CMV status not recorded). Some clones in this sample may be carry-over from other donors' samples.

This chain joins TRBV28 and TRBJ2-1, with 8 bases fitting TRBD1. Trimming at V came to 7 bases and at J to 9 bases, leaving 5 bases not matched to a gene. The CDR3 length is 12 residues. Germline loops: CDR1 MDHEN, CDR2 SYDVKM. CDR3 residues: CASTPGGFEQFF. The CDR3 region has the DNA TGTGCCAGCACCCCAGGGGGCTTTGAGCAGTTCTTC. Drawing the rest from reference TRBV28 and TRBJ2-1, the complete variable domain is DVKVTQSSRYLVKRTGEKVFLECVQDMDHENMFWYRQDPGLGLRLIYFSYDVKMKEKGDIPEGYSVSREKKERFSLILESASTNQTSMYLCASTPGGFEQFFGPGTRLTVL.

This clonotype has a single count. V usage is TRBV30 and J usage is TRBJ1-1; the match to TRBD1 covers 9 bases. Germline V gene data show CDR1 as GTSNPN and CDR2 as SVGIG (reference sequence). The length of the CDR3 is 12 residues. The V gene end was trimmed by 4 bases and the J gene end by 12 bases; junction bases not matched to a gene: 9. The DNA for the CDR3 is TGTGCCTGGAACCGCGGACAGGGGCGAACTTTCTTT. It is translated as CAWNRGQGRTFF. The full variable domain, its missing parts supplied by reference TRBV30 and TRBJ1-1, is SQTIHQWPATLVQPVGSPLSLECTVEGTSNPNLYWYRQAAGRGLQLLFYSVGIGQISSEVPQNLSASRPQDRQFILSSKKLLLSDSGFYLCAWNRGQGRTFFGQGTRLTVV.

Comment on this clonotype: One base away lies a much larger clone, so this may be a sequencing read error. V is TRBV6-5 and J is TRBJ1-6; D possibly corresponds to TRBD1 (5 bases). V was clipped by 8 bases and J by 7 bases, with 21 bases between them. The CDR3 spans 16 residues. Germline V CDR1 and CDR2: MNHEY, SVGAGI. The CDR3 DNA sequence: TGTGCCAGCCGATTCTGGGACCTAGACGAAAATTCACCCCTCCACTTT. Its translation is CASRFWDLDENSPLHF.

The CDR3: CASSLRRDPNTEAFF. In DNA, the CDR3 is TGTGCCAGCAGTTTACGGCGGGACCCGAACACTGAAGCTTTCTTT. The chain links TRBV12-3 or TRBV12-4 to TRBJ1-1; possibly TRBD1 for D (5 bases). The CDR3 spans 15 residues. V was trimmed by 2 bases and J by 1 base, leaving 11 bases between them.

The chain has TRBV7-6 and TRBJ1-2, with 8 bases identical to TRBD1. The germline CDR1 and CDR2 sequences are SGHVS and FNYEAQ. The CDR3 totals 15 residues. Trimming at V came to 5 bases and at J to 8 bases, leaving 13 bases not matched to a gene. DNA of the CDR3: TGTGCCAGCAGCCTCCCGACAGGGGCGGCTAGAGGCTACACCTTC. It is translated as CASSLPTGAARGYTF.

This clonotype was seen only a few times. The V call is TRBV20-1, the J call TRBJ1-2, with 7 bases that match TRBD1. The CDR3 runs to 15 residues. The germline V gene has CDR1 DFQATT and CDR2 SNEGSKA (reference sequence). Unmatched junction bases numbered 12, after V lost 7 bases and J lost 1 base. The CDR3 is CSVPLGTENNYGYTF. CDR3 in DNA: TGCAGTGTTCCCCTCGGGACAGAAAATAACTATGGCTACACCTTC.

The chain combines TRBV12-3 or TRBV12-4 with TRBJ1-4; D is ambiguous. Trimming removed 6 bases at V and 4 bases at J, with 12 bases between. The CDR3 runs 14 residues. The CDR3 is CASRDRASNEKLFF. The CDR3 coding sequence is TGTGCCAGCAGGGACCGGGCAAGTAATGAAAAACTGTTTTTT.

This chain joins TRBV19 and TRBJ1-5; D call uncertain. This CDR3 is 15 amino acids long. Per germline, CDR1 LNHDA and CDR2 SQIVND (reference sequence). The V and J ends lost 7 bases and 3 bases respectively, with 16 bases between them. For the CDR3, the DNA is TGTGCCAGTAACCAATTGGACGGGTACAATCAGCCCCAGCATTTT. It is translated as CASNQLDGYNQPQHF. The full variable domain, rest sourced from reference TRBV19 and TRBJ1-5, is DGGITQSPKYLFRKEGQNVTLSCEQNLNHDAMYWYRQDPGQGLRLIYYSQIVNDFQKGDIAEGYSVSREKKESFPLTVTSAQKNPTAFYLCASNQLDGYNQPQHFGDGTRLSIL.

J is TRBJ2-7 and V is TRBV28; D might be TRBD1 or TRBD2, each matching 5 bases. The CDR3 is made up of 13 amino acids. Deletions cut 8 bases from V and 3 bases from J, with 14 bases between. Germline-derived CDR1 and CDR2 are MDHEN and SYDVKM. The CDR3 nucleotides read TGTGCCAGCCGAGGGTGGGGCGACTACGAGCAGTACTTC. Encoded protein: CASRGWGDYEQYF.

V gene TRBV7-8 combines with J gene TRBJ2-2; 11 positions match TRBD2. The germline CDR1 and CDR2 sequences are SGHVS and FQNEAQ. Trimming at V came to 9 bases and at J to 4 bases, leaving 10 bases not matched to a gene. This CDR3 region has 16 residues. Here the CDR3 DNA reads TGTGCCAGTATTAGAATGGGGACTAGCGGCACCGGGGAGCTGTTTTTT. It translates to CASIRMGTSGTGELFF.

V gene TRBV6-5 combines with J gene TRBJ2-3; D is perhaps TRBD2 (6 bases). This CDR3 comprises 17 residues. Trimming removed 2 bases from V and 2 bases from J, with 17 bases in between. The germline V gene has CDR1 MNHEY and CDR2 SVGAGI. The CDR3 loop reads CASSYGALATDTDTQYF. The CDR3, as DNA: TGTGCCAGCAGTTACGGGGCGCTAGCGACAGACACAGATACGCAGTATTTT.

Ten or more counts support this clonotype. The chain employs TRBV11-2 and TRBJ1-5; D may be TRBD1 (5 bases). V was cut by 5 bases and J by 1 base, with 6 bases left in between. Germline assignment: CDR1 SGHAT and CDR2 FQNNGV. The CDR3 has 13 amino acids. The CDR3: CASSRTSNQPQHF. The CDR3 nucleotides read TGTGCCAGCAGCCGGACAAGCAATCAGCCCCAGCATTTT.

There are a few counts of this clonotype. V is TRBV10-1 and J is TRBJ2-5, with D possibly being TRBD1 (5 bases). The V end was cut by 0 bases, the J end by 5 bases, with 10 bases between. CDR3 size: 14 residues. From germline, CDR1 is WNHNN and CDR2 SYGVQD (reference sequence). CDR3 bases: TGCGCCAGCAGTGAGTCAGGGGCAGTTGAGACCCAGTACTTC. Its translation: CASSESGAVETQYF.